The clone carrying this TCR beta chain was counted once. Its antigen is unknown. The CDR3 is made up of 16 amino acids. Germline loops: CDR1 PRHDT, CDR2 FYEKMQ (reference sequence). With V trimmed by 3 bases and J by 1 base, 9 bases remained unmatched. Method: immunoSEQ multiplex PCR; TCRdb's copy keeps in-frame clones and lacks some. The sample lists just over 15,000 clones, over 60% occurring once. The source of the sample is a study of somatic mutations in cytotoxic T cells in rheumatoid arthritis. About the study: Flow cytometry sorted some V beta antibody-stained T-cell populations to nearly 100% purity, V beta1+ cells among them being sequenced for TCRB. Findings and limits, study-wide: The authors did not know the antigen targets of the expanded CD8+ clones. About an eighth of the roughly 65 patients had a largest CD8+ clone above 20% of CD8+ cells.

Researchers isolated CD4+ and CD8+ cells by positive magnetic bead selection and then checked their purity by flow cytometry. The TCR originated in an adult with rheumatoid arthritis. The sample consisted of CD8+ T cells sorted from blood. The rearrangement links TRBV13 to TRBJ2-7; TRBD2 matches at 7 bases. As DNA, the CDR3 is TGTGCCAGCAGCTTTAGCGGGTTCATTGAGTCCTACGAGCAGTACTTC. Protein: CASSFSGFIESYEQYF. Supplemented by reference TRBV13 and TRBJ2-7, the full variable domain reads AAGVIQSPRHLIKEKRETATLKCYPIPRHDTVYWYQQGPGQDPQFLISFYEKMQSDKGSIPDRFSAQQFSDYHSELNMSSLELGDSALYFCASSFSGFIESYEQYFGPGTRLTVT.